This TCR beta chain was observed in a study of cytomegalovirus exposure and HLA in healthy donors. Germline values: CDR1 MGHRA, CDR2 YSYEKL. This CDR3 comprises 16 residues. V was pared by 3 bases and J by 1 base, with 13 bases between. Data came from immunoSEQ multiplex PCR; TCRdb stores just in-frame clones and leaves some out. The data show some 290,000 clones, 88% seen once. Points from the study as a whole: Confirmation in vitro established that a few CMV-associated chains were specific for CMV antigens. Cytomegalovirus association was assigned to about 180 TCR beta chains. Reports credit the classifier with highly specific, highly sensitive diagnosis of cytomegalovirus status.

With respect to this clone: The antigen is undetermined.

This sequence joins TRBV4-1 and TRBJ1-5; D is unresolved. The material sequenced was PBMCs. The clonotype originates from a man aged 25 to 40 in good health and CMV-seronegative. CDR3 in DNA: TGCGCCAGCAGCCATCCTCGGGGAGGCAGCAATCAGCCCCAGCATTTT. Its protein product is CASSHPRGGSNQPQHF.